This T cell receptor beta chain stems from a study of cytomegalovirus exposure and HLA in healthy donors. The PCR was carried out with 60 Vbeta primers and 13 Jbeta primers. Libraries were prepared by immunoSEQ multiplex PCR; TCRdb keeps only in-frame clonotypes and omits some of them. The sample shows about 140,000 clones, roughly three quarters of them seen only once. Germline V lookup: CDR1 MNHEY, CDR2 SMNVEV (reference sequence). This CDR3 has 14 amino acids. J lost 0 bases, V lost 5 bases, and 3 bases had no gene match. Sequenced sample: PBMCs. The gene calls are TRBV27 and TRBJ2-7; 8 nucleotides align to TRBD2. This clonotype originated in a man aged 25 to 40 in good health and CMV-seronegative. The CDR3 is CASSSGGTSYEQYF. CDR3 in DNA: TGTGCCAGCAGTAGCGGGGGCACCTCCTACGAGCAGTACTTC.